The rows below give T cell receptor beta chains drawn from one sample of a study of neurological immune-mediated disorders. TCRdb processed the 5' RACE reads anew with MiXCR; each CDR3 protein has one entry. The sample shows approximately 37,000 distinct CDR3 sequences, roughly 14% of them seen only once. Material: PBMCs. These receptors were collected from a woman in her 50s with HTLV-1-associated myelopathy (HAM/TSP). CDR3s include the opening cysteine and the closing phenylalanine or tryptophan. A D gene is named only where the DNA matches it firmly. Only some rows state a clone size, as once, few, many or a class for expanded clones.

CDR3 protein	CDR3 DNA	V gene	clone size	J gene	CDR3 length	D gene
CASSSGAGELFF	TGTGCCAGCAGCTCAGGCGCCGGGGAGCTGTTTTTT	TRBV7-8	few	TRBJ2-2	12	NA
CASSWTGKLSPLHF	TGTGCCAGCAGTTGGACAGGGAAACTTTCACCCCTCCACTTT	TRBV12-3/TRBV12-4	many	TRBJ1-6	14	TRBD1
CAWRVDSQGGYTF	TGTGCCTGGAGGGTTGACAGCCAGGGGGGCTACACCTTC	TRBV30	many	TRBJ1-2	13	NA
CASSRRDTYTEAFF	TGCGCCAGCAGCCGTAGGGACACTTACACTGAAGCTTTCTTT	TRBV5-1	medium-sized	TRBJ1-1	14	NA
CASSLSPVGQPYGYTF	TGTGCCAGCAGTTTGTCGCCGGTCGGACAGCCCTATGGCTACACCTTC	TRBV28	many	TRBJ1-2	16	NA
CASSPWTDSNQPQHF	TGTGCCAGCAGCCCCTGGACAGATAGCAATCAGCCCCAGCATTTT	TRBV7-6	once	TRBJ1-5	15	NA
CSTGRRETQYF	TGCAGCACTGGACGGAGGGAGACCCAGTACTTC	TRBV29-1	many	TRBJ2-5	11	NA
CATSQPGFQETQYF	TGTGCCACCAGTCAACCAGGGTTCCAAGAGACCCAGTACTTC	TRBV24-1	many	TRBJ2-5	14	NA
CASSGQGTSTDTQYF	TGTGCCAGCAGCGGACAGGGTACTAGCACAGATACGCAGTATTTT	TRBV6-5	many	TRBJ2-3	15	TRBD1
CASGYGANTGELFF	TGCGCCAGCGGTTACGGGGCGAACACCGGGGAGCTGTTTTTT	TRBV5-1	NA	TRBJ2-2	14	NA
CATSRDPGFNQPQHF	TGTGCCACCAGCAGAGATCCCGGGTTCAATCAGCCCCAGCATTTT	TRBV15	many	TRBJ1-5	15	NA
CASSFGSGVDEQFF	TGTGCCAGCAGCTTTGGTAGCGGGGTGGATGAGCAGTTCTTC	TRBV7-2	many	TRBJ2-1	14	TRBD2
CASSPRDRENTEAFF	TGTGCCAGCAGCCCCCGGGACAGAGAGAACACTGAAGCTTTCTTT	TRBV7-2	many	TRBJ1-1	15	TRBD1
CSVAGVQRDGTDTQYF	TGCAGCGTTGCAGGGGTCCAGCGAGACGGCACAGATACGCAGTATTTT	TRBV29-1	many	TRBJ2-3	16	NA
CASRIGGVSGEQFF	TGTGCCAGCAGGATTGGGGGGGTCTCGGGTGAGCAGTTCTTC	TRBV5-6	many	TRBJ2-1	14	TRBD2
CASSHLFETQYF	TGTGCCAGCAGCCACCTGTTTGAGACCCAGTACTTC	TRBV7-2	many	TRBJ2-5	12	NA
CASSLTAREGRGVQFF	TGTGCCAGCAGCTTAACAGCCCGGGAGGGCCGCGGGGTGCAGTTCTTC	TRBV7-3	many	TRBJ2-1	16	TRBD2
CASSSVGQGVNTEAFF	TGTGCCAGCAGTTCTGTGGGACAGGGGGTGAACACTGAAGCTTTCTTT	TRBV27	once	TRBJ1-1	16	TRBD1
CSARRTASGNTIYF	TGCAGTGCTAGGCGGACAGCCTCTGGAAACACCATATATTTT	TRBV20-1	many	TRBJ1-3	14	NA
CASSRAEIANTGELFF	TGCGCCAGCAGCCGCGCAGAGATCGCGAACACCGGGGAGCTGTTTTTT	TRBV5-1	many	TRBJ2-2	16	NA
CASSATAGRHSPLHF	TGTGCCAGCAGTGCCACGGCAGGGAGGCATTCACCCCTCCACTTT	TRBV12-3/TRBV12-4	many	TRBJ1-6	15	NA
CASSSGLAMTDTQYF	TGTGCCAGCAGCTCGGGACTAGCTATGACAGATACGCAGTATTTT	TRBV7-9	many	TRBJ2-3	15	TRBD2
CSARVGTQNQPQHF	TGCAGTGCTAGAGTCGGGACCCAGAATCAGCCCCAGCATTTT	TRBV20-1	many	TRBJ1-5	14	NA
CASSLSRDTQYF	TGCGCCAGCAGCTTGAGCAGAGATACGCAGTATTTT	TRBV5-1	many	TRBJ2-3	12	NA
CASSEDGTSANEQYF	TGTGCCAGCAGCGAGGACGGGACTAGTGCCAACGAGCAGTACTTC	TRBV9	many	TRBJ2-7	15	TRBD2
CASSSDRVRETRYF	TGCGCCAGCAGCTCGGACAGGGTGCGGGAGACCCGGTACTTC	TRBV5-1	many	TRBJ2-5	14	NA
CASSQGTGGSPLHF	TGTGCCAGCAGCCAGGGGACAGGGGGTTCACCCCTCCACTTT	TRBV3-1	many	TRBJ1-6	14	TRBD1
CASSLYSSTDTQYF	TGTGCCAGCAGTTTGTACAGTTCCACAGATACGCAGTATTTT	TRBV27	many	TRBJ2-3	14	NA
CASTLTDTQYF	TGTGCCAGCACCCTGACAGATACGCAGTATTTT	TRBV7-9	NA	TRBJ2-3	11	NA
CASKGEHWGSGYTF	TGTGCCAGCAAAGGGGAACATTGGGGAAGTGGCTACACCTTC	TRBV9	many	TRBJ1-2	14	NA
CSARDNRNYGYTF	TGCAGTGCTAGAGATAACAGAAACTATGGCTACACCTTC	TRBV20-1	NA	TRBJ1-2	13	NA
CASSLAPPQYWTSGGLREENIQYF	TGCGCCAGCAGCTTGGCCCCGCCCCAATACTGGACTAGCGGGGGGCTCCGGGAGGAAAACATTCAGTACTTC	TRBV5-1	many	TRBJ2-4	24	TRBD2
CASSFTDPTDTQYF	TGTGCCAGCAGCTTCACCGACCCCACAGATACGCAGTATTTT	TRBV7-6	many	TRBJ2-3	14	NA
CASSLGQGWVNEQFF	TGTGCCAGCAGCCTGGGACAGGGGTGGGTCAATGAGCAGTTCTTC	TRBV7-8	many	TRBJ2-1	15	TRBD1
CASSLNAGSGSPLHF	TGTGCCAGCAGCTTAAACGCAGGGTCAGGTTCACCCCTCCACTTT	TRBV7-3	many	TRBJ1-6	15	NA
CSARGVGDFNEKLFF	TGCAGTGCTAGAGGGGTGGGCGATTTTAATGAAAAACTGTTTTTT	TRBV20-1	many	TRBJ1-4	15	NA
CASSSQGSGANVLTF	TGTGCCAGCAGCTCACAGGGCTCTGGGGCCAACGTCCTGACTTTC	TRBV6-2/TRBV6-3	many	TRBJ2-6	15	NA
CASSYLAGTTYEQYF	TGTGCCAGCAGTTACTTAGCAGGAACGACCTACGAGCAGTACTTC	TRBV6-2/TRBV6-3	many	TRBJ2-7	15	NA
CASSVRDRDTGELFF	TGTGCCAGCAGTGTGCGGGACAGGGACACCGGGGAGCTGTTTTTT	TRBV6-2/TRBV6-3	many	TRBJ2-2	15	TRBD1
CAISQVNYGYTF	TGTGCCATCAGTCAGGTTAACTATGGCTACACCTTC	TRBV10-3	many	TRBJ1-2	12	NA
CASSSGASNQPQHF	TGCGCCAGCAGCTCTGGTGCTAGCAATCAGCCCCAGCATTTT	TRBV5-1	many	TRBJ1-5	14	NA
CASSFQTGNYGYTF	TGTGCCAGCAGTTTTCAGACAGGCAACTATGGCTACACCTTC	TRBV27	many	TRBJ1-2	14	NA
CASSVGFQETQYF	TGCGCCAGCAGCGTTGGATTCCAAGAGACCCAGTACTTC	TRBV5-1	NA	TRBJ2-5	13	NA
CASSSHPGSDNEQCF	TGCGCCAGCAGCTCGCATCCCGGGTCGGACAACGAGCAGTGCTTC	TRBV5-1	NA	TRBJ2-7	15	NA
CASSSNRDQPQHF	TGTGCCAGCAGCTCCAACAGGGATCAGCCCCAGCATTTT	TRBV7-6	medium-sized	TRBJ1-5	13	NA
CASSLALFSGNTIYF	TGTGCCAGCAGCTTAGCGCTATTTTCTGGAAACACCATATATTTT	TRBV7-9	many	TRBJ1-3	15	NA
CASSFQTGENEKLFF	TGCGCCAGCAGCTTCCAGACAGGGGAAAATGAAAAACTGTTTTTT	TRBV5-1	many	TRBJ1-4	15	TRBD1
CASSQGAGGSSETQYF	TGTGCCAGCAGCCAGGGGGCGGGGGGGTCCTCCGAGACCCAGTACTTC	TRBV6-5	NA	TRBJ2-5	16	NA
CASSLAWAGDTQYF	TGCGCCAGCAGCTTGGCTTGGGCGGGGGATACGCAGTATTTT	TRBV5-1	many	TRBJ2-3	14	NA
CASSFGTSGTDTQYF	TGTGCCAGCAGCTTCGGGACTAGCGGCACAGATACGCAGTATTTT	TRBV7-2	many	TRBJ2-3	15	TRBD2
CASHRGLGTEAFF	TGTGCCAGCCACAGGGGGCTGGGCACTGAAGCTTTCTTT	TRBV5-6	many	TRBJ1-1	13	TRBD1
CASSLVTSGTYNEQFF	TGTGCCAGCAGCTTAGTCACTAGCGGGACCTACAATGAGCAGTTCTTC	TRBV7-6	many	TRBJ2-1	16	TRBD2
CASSQDAREGNTEAFF	TGTGCCAGCAGCCAGGACGCCAGGGAGGGGAACACTGAAGCTTTCTTT	TRBV3-1	many	TRBJ1-1	16	NA
CASSLAVAPREQYF	TGTGCCAGCAGCTTAGCGGTGGCCCCGAGGGAGCAGTACTTC	TRBV7-2	many	TRBJ2-7	14	NA
CASSAATGGGSNQPQHF	TGTGCCAGCAGTGCCGCGACAGGGGGCGGCAGCAATCAGCCCCAGCATTTT	TRBV28	NA	TRBJ1-5	17	TRBD1
CASSPRTSGVAGQFF	TGTGCCAGCAGTCCACGGACTAGCGGGGTCGCAGGGCAGTTCTTC	TRBV27	many	TRBJ2-1	15	TRBD2
CSANGRPDRPQHF	TGCAGTGCTAACGGGCGCCCCGACCGGCCCCAGCATTTT	TRBV20-1	many	TRBJ1-5	13	NA
CAISLAGKGTEAFF	TGTGCCATCAGTTTAGCAGGGAAGGGGACTGAAGCTTTCTTT	TRBV10-3	many	TRBJ1-1	14	NA
CASSVGGPGNTIYF	TGTGCCAGCAGCGTAGGGGGGCCCGGAAACACCATATATTTT	TRBV9	many	TRBJ1-3	14	NA
CASSPIGREVQPQHF	TGTGCCAGCAGCCCAATCGGCAGGGAGGTTCAGCCCCAGCATTTT	TRBV2	many	TRBJ1-5	15	NA